The 13 T cell receptor beta chains presented below share a single source sample, sequenced in a study of cytomegalovirus exposure and HLA in healthy donors. The PCR had 60 Vbeta and 13 Jbeta primers. Profiled with immunoSEQ multiplex PCR; TCRdb holds only in-frame clones, not every one. The profile covers roughly 99,000 clones, with just under 80% appearing a single time and about 4% taken by the ten largest. The sequenced sample was PBMCs. Receptor source: a woman aged 40 to 50 in good health and CMV-seronegative.

This chain uses TRBV7-2 with TRBJ1-2, with 10 bases that match TRBD1. Germline CDR1 reads SGHTA; CDR2 reads FQGNSA. J was trimmed by 7 bases and V by 3 bases; bases with no gene match: 8. The CDR3 runs 15 residues. Written as DNA, the CDR3 is TGTGCCAGCAGCTTCCTAGGGACAGGGGCAGGTGGCTACACCTTC. This sequence encodes CASSFLGTGAGGYTF.

The rearrangement joins TRBV29-1 to TRBJ2-3; tentative D call: TRBD1 (5 bases). This CDR3 contains 14 residues. The germline gives CDR1 SQVTM, CDR2 ANQGSEA. Trimming left V 4 bases short and J 4 bases short, with 15 bases between. CDR3 nucleotide sequence: TGCAGCGTTGTCTGGCAGGGTTACCCAGATACGCAGTATTTT. It codes for CSVVWQGYPDTQYF.

The V call is TRBV7-6, the J call TRBJ2-2; 11 nucleotides align to TRBD1. The CDR3 runs to 15 residues. Germline-derived CDR1 and CDR2 are SGHVS and FNYEAQ. V trimming: 5 bases; J trimming: 5 bases; junction bases outside the gene matches: 4. The CDR3 DNA reads as TGTGCCAGCAGCGGGGGGACAGGGGGGACCGGGGAGCTGTTTTTT. It specifies CASSGGTGGTGELFF. Full variable domain (remainder filled in from reference TRBV7-6 and TRBJ2-2): GAGVSQSPRYKVTKRGQDVALRCDPISGHVSLYWYRQALGQGPEFLTYFNYEAQQDKSGLPNDRFSAERPEGSISTLTIQRTEQRDSAMYRCASSGGTGGTGELFFGEGSRLTVL.

Only one count was recorded for this clone. This chain uses TRBV6-5 with TRBJ2-7; no clear D. The CDR3 has 13 amino acids. In germline, CDR1 is MNHEY, CDR2 SVGAGI. Trimming removed 6 bases from V and 2 bases from J, with 11 bases in between. CDR3 bases: TGTGCCAGCAGCCAAGGCGGAACCTACGAGCAGTACTTC. Its protein is CASSQGGTYEQYF.

The chain links TRBV2 to TRBJ2-7, with 11 positions matching TRBD2. The CDR3 runs 14 residues. From germline, CDR1 is SNHLY and CDR2 FYNNEI. V dropped 7 bases and J dropped 3; count of bases not matched to a gene: 5. CDR3 nucleotide sequence: TGTGCCAGCACCCCCGGGACTAGCGGCTACGAGCAGTACTTC. Protein sequence: CASTPGTSGYEQYF.

The chain employs TRBV6-6 and TRBJ2-7, with a possible D match to TRBD1 (5 bases). The CDR3 loop spans 14 amino acids. Trimming removed 0 bases at V and 6 bases at J, with 12 bases between. Germline loops: CDR1 MNHNY, CDR2 SVGAGI (reference sequence). The CDR3 DNA reads as TGTGCCAGCAGTTACTCGCAGGGTTTATGCGAGCAGTACTTC. It codes for CASSYSQGLCEQYF.

This chain uses TRBV28 with TRBJ1-4; D uncertain. The V end was cut by 9 bases, the J end by 8 bases, with 16 bases between. CDR3 size: 13 residues. CDR1 and CDR2 (germline): MDHEN, SYDVKM. CDR3 loop: CASSTGLREKLFF. DNA of the CDR3: TGTGCCAGTTCGACGGGGTTAAGGGAAAAACTGTTTTTT.

This rearrangement joins TRBV6-5 to TRBJ2-4; 8 nucleotides line up with TRBD1. The trim removed 0 bases at V and 5 bases at J, leaving 0 bases unmatched. CDR1 and CDR2 from the germline V gene are MNHEY and SVGAGI. The CDR3 has 14 amino acids. In DNA, the CDR3 is TGTGCCAGCAGTTACTCGGGACAGGAAAACATTCAGTACTTC. This sequence encodes CASSYSGQENIQYF.

This clone came up once. DNA of the CDR3: TGTGCCAGCAGCCATCGCTTGGGGGGGGCAATGAACACTGAAGCTTTCTTT. Protein: CASSHRLGGAMNTEAFF. V and J are TRBV14 and TRBJ1-1; D is possibly TRBD1 (6 bases). Trimming cost V 3 bases and J 0 bases, with 17 bases left between them. CDR1 is SGHDN and CDR2 is FVKESK in the germline V gene. The CDR3 is 17 residues long.

This sequence joins TRBV29-1 and TRBJ1-2; 8 positions agree with TRBD1. Germline V gene sequence: CDR1 SQVTM, CDR2 ANQGSEA. The CDR3 is 13 amino acids. The V gene end was trimmed by 6 bases and the J gene end by 2 bases; junction bases not matched to a gene: 5. CDR3 sequence: CSVAGGQNYGYTF. Written as DNA, the CDR3 is TGCAGCGTCGCAGGGGGCCAAAACTATGGCTACACCTTC.

This clone was seen only a few times. The J gene is TRBJ1-3, the V gene TRBV30; D not certain. The CDR3 totals 15 residues. Trimming stripped 4 bases from V and 0 bases from J, with 13 bases between. Germline V gene data show CDR1 as GTSNPN and CDR2 as SVGIG (reference sequence). The CDR3 region is CAWTKSRHSGNTIYF. The CDR3 DNA reads as TGTGCCTGGACCAAATCGCGCCACTCTGGAAACACCATATATTTT.

This clone was seen once. The V gene is TRBV27, the J gene TRBJ1-1, with 7 bases matching TRBD1. The germline V gene encodes CDR1 MNHEY and CDR2 SMNVEV (reference sequence). The CDR3 has 14 residues. The ends lost 8 bases at V and 1 base at J; junction bases unmatched: 7. CDR3 nucleotide sequence: TGTGCCAGCGGAGACAGGGTAGGGAACACTGAAGCTTTCTTT. Translated, it gives CASGDRVGNTEAFF.

J is TRBJ2-7 and V is TRBV6-6; no firm D call. In germline, CDR1 is MNHNY, CDR2 SVGAGI (reference sequence). V lost 0 bases and J lost 4, with 13 bases in between. The CDR3 is made up of 15 amino acids. The CDR3 coding sequence is TGTGCCAGCAGTTACTCCAGTACAAAAAAATACGAGCAGTACTTC. It specifies CASSYSSTKKYEQYF.